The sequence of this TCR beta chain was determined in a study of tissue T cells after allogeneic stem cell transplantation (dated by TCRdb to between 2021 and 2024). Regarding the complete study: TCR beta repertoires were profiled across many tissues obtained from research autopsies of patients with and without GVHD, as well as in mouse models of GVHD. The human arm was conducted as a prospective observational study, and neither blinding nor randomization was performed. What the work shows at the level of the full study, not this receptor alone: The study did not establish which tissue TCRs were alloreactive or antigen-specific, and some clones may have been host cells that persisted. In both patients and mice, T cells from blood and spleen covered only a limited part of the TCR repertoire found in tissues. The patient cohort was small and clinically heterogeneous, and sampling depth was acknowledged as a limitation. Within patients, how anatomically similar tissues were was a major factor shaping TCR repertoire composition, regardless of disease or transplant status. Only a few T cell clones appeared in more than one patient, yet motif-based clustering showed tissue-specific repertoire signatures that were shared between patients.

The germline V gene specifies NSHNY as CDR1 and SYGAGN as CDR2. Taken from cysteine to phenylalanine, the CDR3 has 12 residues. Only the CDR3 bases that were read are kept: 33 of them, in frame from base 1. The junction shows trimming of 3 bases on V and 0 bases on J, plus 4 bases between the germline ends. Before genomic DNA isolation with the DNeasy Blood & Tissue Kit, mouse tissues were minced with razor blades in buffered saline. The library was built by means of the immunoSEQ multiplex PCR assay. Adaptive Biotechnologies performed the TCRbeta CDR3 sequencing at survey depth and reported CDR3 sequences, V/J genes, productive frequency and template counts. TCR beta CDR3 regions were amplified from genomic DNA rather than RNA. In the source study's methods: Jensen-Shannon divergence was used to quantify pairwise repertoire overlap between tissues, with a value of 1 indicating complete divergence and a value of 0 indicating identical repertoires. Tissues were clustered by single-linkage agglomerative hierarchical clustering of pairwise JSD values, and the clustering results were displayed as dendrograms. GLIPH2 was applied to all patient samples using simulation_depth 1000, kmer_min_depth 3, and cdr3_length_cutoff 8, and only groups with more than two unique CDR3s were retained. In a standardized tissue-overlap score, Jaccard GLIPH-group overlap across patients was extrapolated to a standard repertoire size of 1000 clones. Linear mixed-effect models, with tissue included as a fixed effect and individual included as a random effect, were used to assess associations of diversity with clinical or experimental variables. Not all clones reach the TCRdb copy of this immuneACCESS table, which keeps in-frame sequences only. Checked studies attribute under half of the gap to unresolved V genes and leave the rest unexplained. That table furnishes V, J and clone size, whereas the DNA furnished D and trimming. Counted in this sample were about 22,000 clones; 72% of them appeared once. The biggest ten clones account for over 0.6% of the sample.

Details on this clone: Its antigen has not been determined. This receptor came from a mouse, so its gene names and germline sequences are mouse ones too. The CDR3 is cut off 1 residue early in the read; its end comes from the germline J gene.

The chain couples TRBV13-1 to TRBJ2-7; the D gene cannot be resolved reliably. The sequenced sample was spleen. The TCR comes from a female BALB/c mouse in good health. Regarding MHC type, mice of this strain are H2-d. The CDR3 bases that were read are TGTGCCAGCAGTGCCAGCTCCTATGAACAGTAC. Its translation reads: CASSASSYEQY. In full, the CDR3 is CASSASSYEQYF.